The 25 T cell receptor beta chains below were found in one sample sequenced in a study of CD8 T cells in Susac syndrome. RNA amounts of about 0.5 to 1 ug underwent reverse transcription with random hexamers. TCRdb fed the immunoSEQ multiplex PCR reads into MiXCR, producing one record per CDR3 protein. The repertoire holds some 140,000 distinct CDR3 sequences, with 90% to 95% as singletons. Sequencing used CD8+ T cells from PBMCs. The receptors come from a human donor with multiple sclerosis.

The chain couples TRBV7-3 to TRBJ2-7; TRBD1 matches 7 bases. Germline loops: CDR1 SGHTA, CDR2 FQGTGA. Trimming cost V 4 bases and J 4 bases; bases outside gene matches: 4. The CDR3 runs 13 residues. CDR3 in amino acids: CASSSSTGYEQYF. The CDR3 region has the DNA TGTGCCAGCAGCTCATCGACAGGGTACGAGCAGTACTTC.

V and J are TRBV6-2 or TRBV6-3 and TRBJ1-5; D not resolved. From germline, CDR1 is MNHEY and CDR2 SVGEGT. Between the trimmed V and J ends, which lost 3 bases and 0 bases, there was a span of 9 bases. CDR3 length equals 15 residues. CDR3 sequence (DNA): TGTGCCAGCAGTTATTTCGGCTATAGCAATCAGCCCCAGCATTTT. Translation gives CASSYFGYSNQPQHF.

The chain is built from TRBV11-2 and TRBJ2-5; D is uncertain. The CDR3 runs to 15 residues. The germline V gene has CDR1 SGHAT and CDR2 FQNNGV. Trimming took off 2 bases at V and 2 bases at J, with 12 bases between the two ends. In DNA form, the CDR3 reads TGTGCCAGCAGCTTAACGGCTACGGGTCAAGAGACCCAGTACTTC. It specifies CASSLTATGQETQYF. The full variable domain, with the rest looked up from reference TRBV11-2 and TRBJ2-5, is EAGVAQSPRYKIIEKRQSVAFWCNPISGHATLYWYQQILGQGPKLLIQFQNNGVVDDSQLPKDRFSAERLKGVDSTLKIQPAKLEDSAVYLCASSLTATGQETQYFGPGTRLLVL.

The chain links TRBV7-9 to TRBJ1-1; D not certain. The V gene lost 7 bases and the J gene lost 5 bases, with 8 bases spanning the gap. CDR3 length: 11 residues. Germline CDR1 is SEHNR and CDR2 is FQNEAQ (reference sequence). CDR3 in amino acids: CASTYSTEAFF. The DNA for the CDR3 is TGTGCCAGCACCTACTCGACTGAAGCTTTCTTT.

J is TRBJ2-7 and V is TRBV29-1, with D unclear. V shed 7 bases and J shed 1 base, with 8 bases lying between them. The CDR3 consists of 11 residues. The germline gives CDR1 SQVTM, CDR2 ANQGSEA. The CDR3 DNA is TGCAGCGCCCGAGGATCCTACGAGCAGTACTTC. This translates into CSARGSYEQYF.

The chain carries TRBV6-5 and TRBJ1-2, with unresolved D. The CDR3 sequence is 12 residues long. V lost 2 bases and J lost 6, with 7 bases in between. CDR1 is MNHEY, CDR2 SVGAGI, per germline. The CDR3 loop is CASSYAGDGYTF. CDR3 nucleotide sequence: TGTGCCAGCAGTTACGCGGGCGATGGCTACACCTTC.

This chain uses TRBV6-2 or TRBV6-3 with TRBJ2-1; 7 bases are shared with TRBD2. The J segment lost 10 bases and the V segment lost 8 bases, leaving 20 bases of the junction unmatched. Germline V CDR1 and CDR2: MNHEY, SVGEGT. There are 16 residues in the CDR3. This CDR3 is CASWGFGGFYNEEQFF. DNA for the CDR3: TGTGCCAGCTGGGGGTTCGGGGGGTTCTACAATGAGGAGCAGTTCTTC.

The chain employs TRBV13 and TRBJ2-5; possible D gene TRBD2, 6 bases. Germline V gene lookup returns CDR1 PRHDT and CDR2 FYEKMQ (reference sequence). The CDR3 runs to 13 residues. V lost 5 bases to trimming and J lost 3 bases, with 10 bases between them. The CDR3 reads CASSTDYKETQYF. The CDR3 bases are TGTGCCAGCAGCACGGACTACAAAGAGACCCAGTACTTC.

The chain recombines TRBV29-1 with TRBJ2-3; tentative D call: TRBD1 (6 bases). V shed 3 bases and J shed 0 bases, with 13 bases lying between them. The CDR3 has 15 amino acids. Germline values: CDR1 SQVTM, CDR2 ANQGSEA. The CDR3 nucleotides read TGCAGCGTTGATTTCGGGACATTTAGCACAGATACGCAGTATTTT. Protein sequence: CSVDFGTFSTDTQYF.

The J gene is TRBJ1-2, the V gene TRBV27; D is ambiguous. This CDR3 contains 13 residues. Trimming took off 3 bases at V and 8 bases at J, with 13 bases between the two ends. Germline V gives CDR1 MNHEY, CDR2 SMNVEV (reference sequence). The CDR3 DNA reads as TGTGCCAGCAGTTTCACCGCTCTATACGGCTACACCTTC. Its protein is CASSFTALYGYTF.

In DNA form, the CDR3 reads TGTGCCAGCAGCCACGGACCGGGACTAGCCTACAATGAGCAGTTCTTC. Translation: CASSHGPGLAYNEQFF. V gene TRBV3-1 combines with J gene TRBJ2-1; 8 positions match TRBD2. The CDR3 runs to 16 residues. Trimming at V came to 3 bases and at J to 2 bases, leaving 6 bases not matched to a gene. CDR1 and CDR2 from the germline V gene are LGHDT and YNNKEL (reference sequence).

CDR3 nucleotide sequence: TGCGCCAGCAGCCAAGACCAGGGGGACGAGCAGTACTTC. It encodes CASSQDQGDEQYF. The chain recombines TRBV4-1 with TRBJ2-7, with 7 bases that match TRBD1. Germline CDR1 MGHRA, CDR2 YSYEKL. V gave up 0 bases and J gave up 5 bases; unmatched junction bases: 1. CDR3 length: 13 residues.

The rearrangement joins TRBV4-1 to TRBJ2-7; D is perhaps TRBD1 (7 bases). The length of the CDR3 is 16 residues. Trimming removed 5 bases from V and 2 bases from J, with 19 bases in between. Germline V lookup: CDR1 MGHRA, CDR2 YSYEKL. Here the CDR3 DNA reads TGCGCCAGCAGCTTGGGACAGCCGGGGGCCGCCTACGAGCAGTACTTC. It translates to CASSLGQPGAAYEQYF.

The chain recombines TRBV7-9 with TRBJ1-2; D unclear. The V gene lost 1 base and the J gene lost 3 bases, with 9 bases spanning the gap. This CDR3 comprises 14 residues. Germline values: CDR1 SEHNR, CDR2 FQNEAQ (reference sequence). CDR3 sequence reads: CASSLDGLDYGYTF. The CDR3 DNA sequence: TGTGCCAGCAGCTTAGACGGTCTCGACTATGGCTACACCTTC.

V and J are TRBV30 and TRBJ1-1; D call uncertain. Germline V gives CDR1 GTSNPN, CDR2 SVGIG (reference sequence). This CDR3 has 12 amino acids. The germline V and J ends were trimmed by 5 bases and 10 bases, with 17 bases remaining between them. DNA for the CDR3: TGTGCCTGGCACCAAACTCCTCGTGGAGCTTTCTTT. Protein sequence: CAWHQTPRGAFF.

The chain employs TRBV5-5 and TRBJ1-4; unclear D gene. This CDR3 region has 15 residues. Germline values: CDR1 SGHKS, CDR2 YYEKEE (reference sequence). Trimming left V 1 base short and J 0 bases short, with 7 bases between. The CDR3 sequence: CASSLIPATNEKLFF. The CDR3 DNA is TGTGCCAGCAGCTTGATCCCCGCAACTAATGAAAAACTGTTTTTT.

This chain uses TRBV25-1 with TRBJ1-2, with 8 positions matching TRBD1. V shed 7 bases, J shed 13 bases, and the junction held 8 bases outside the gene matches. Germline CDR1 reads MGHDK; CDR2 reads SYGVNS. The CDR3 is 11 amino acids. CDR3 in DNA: TGTGCCAGCAACCAACAGGGGGAGCGCACCTTC. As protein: CASNQQGERTF.

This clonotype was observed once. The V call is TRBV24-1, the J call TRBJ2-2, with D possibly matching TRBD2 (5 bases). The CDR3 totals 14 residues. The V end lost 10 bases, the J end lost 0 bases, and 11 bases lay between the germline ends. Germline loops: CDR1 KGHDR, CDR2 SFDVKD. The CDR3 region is CATESLANTGELFF. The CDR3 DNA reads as TGTGCCACGGAGTCACTAGCGAACACCGGGGAGCTGTTTTTT.

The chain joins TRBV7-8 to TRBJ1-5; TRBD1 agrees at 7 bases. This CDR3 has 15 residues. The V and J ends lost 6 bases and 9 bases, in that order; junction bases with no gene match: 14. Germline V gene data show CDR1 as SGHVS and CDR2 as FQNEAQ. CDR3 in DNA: TGTGCCAGCAGTTCAACAGGGGCCCCTCCATCGCCCCAGCATTTT. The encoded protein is CASSSTGAPPSPQHF.

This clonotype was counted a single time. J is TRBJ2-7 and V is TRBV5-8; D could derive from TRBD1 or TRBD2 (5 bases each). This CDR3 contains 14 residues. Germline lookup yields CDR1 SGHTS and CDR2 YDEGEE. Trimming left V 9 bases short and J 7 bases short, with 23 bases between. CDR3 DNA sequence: TGTGCCACTCCTGGGACGGGAATACAGGATGAGCAGTACTTC. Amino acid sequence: CATPGTGIQDEQYF.

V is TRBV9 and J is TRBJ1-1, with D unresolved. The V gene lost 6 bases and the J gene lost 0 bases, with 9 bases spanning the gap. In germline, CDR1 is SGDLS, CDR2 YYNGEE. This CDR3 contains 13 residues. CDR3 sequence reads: CASNPDMNTEAFF. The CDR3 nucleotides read TGTGCCAGCAACCCCGACATGAACACTGAAGCTTTCTTT.

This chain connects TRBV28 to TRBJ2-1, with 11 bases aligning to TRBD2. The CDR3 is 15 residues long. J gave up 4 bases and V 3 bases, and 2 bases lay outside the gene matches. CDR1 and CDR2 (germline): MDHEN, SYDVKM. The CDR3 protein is CASSLGLAEYNEQFF. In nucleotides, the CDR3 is TGTGCCAGCAGTTTGGGACTAGCGGAGTACAATGAGCAGTTCTTC. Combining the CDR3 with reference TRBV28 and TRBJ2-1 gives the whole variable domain DVKVTQSSRYLVKRTGEKVFLECVQDMDHENMFWYRQDPGLGLRLIYFSYDVKMKEKGDIPEGYSVSREKKERFSLILESASTNQTSMYLCASSLGLAEYNEQFFGPGTRLTVL.

CDR3 in amino acids: CASSESGGGETQYF. CDR3 DNA sequence: TGTGCCAGCAGTGAATCGGGAGGGGGTGAGACCCAGTACTTC. The chain uses TRBV6-1 and TRBJ2-5; 8 bases are shared with TRBD2. Germline-derived CDR1 and CDR2 are MNHNS and SASEGT. V was pared by 2 bases and J by 5 bases, with 4 bases of the junction left unmatched. This CDR3 region has 14 residues.

For the CDR3, the DNA is TGCGCCAGCAGCCAAGGGACAGGGGTAACCACTGAAGCTTTCTTT. Translation: CASSQGTGVTTEAFF. The chain couples TRBV4-3 to TRBJ1-1; 9 bases are a match to TRBD1. This CDR3 has 15 residues. The V segment lost 1 base and the J segment 4 bases; nucleotides outside the gene matches: 4. Germline assignment: CDR1 LGHNA and CDR2 YSLEER.

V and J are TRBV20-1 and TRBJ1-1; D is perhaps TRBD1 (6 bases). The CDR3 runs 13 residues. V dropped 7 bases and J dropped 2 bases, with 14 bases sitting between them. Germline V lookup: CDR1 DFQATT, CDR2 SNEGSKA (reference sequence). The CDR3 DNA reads TGCAGTGGCTCGGCAGGGGCAAACACTGAAGCTTTCTTT. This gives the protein CSGSAGANTEAFF.